Included here is one T cell receptor beta chain sequence, with context. Its target is unknown. These data belong to a study of cytomegalovirus exposure and HLA in healthy donors. Study results and limitations: Some V segments could not be told apart, so they were left out, TRBV6-2 and TRBV6-3 among them. Later on, analysis showed that most CMV-associated TCR beta chains appeared to be HLA-restricted. A highly shared variant cluster was judged a likely technical artifact. One later analysis reportedly identified an Asian-associated ancestry cluster that showed fewer N-insertions than the approximately 700-donor mean.

Germline V gives CDR1 MNHEY, CDR2 SMNVEV (reference sequence). V lost 4 bases and J lost 4; bases outside the gene matches: 9. This CDR3 region has 16 residues. PCR amplification relied on 60 Vbeta primers (plus 13 Jbeta primers). Clones were sequenced by immunoSEQ multiplex PCR, and TCRdb holds only the in-frame ones, with some missing. Among 85,000 to 120,000 clones, 55% to 80% were seen once, and the ten largest hold about 4.4%. The receptor was derived from a human donor in good health. V usage is TRBV27 and J usage is TRBJ2-1; TRBD2 matches 8 bases. The specimen sequenced was PBMCs. The CDR3 reads CASSSSGTSVYNEQFF. For the CDR3, the DNA is TGTGCCAGCAGTTCCTCAGGGACTAGTGTGTACAATGAGCAGTTCTTC.